The text below deals with one T cell receptor (beta chain). Its antigen is as yet unknown. CDR1 MDHEN and CDR2 SYDVKM come from the germline V gene. The CDR3 extends over 16 amino acids. V dropped 4 bases and J dropped 3; count of bases not matched to a gene: 10. The sample originates from a study of T cell responses to AZD1222 COVID-19 vaccine. Study-wide results and limits: Baseline testing showed seropositivity in only a handful of AZD1222 recipients. Reportedly, nearly half the spike-specific TCRs target unmutated variant regions.

This table comes from immunoSEQ multiplex PCR, and its TCRdb copy is limited to in-frame clones, with some not included. Among 95,000 to 150,000 clones listed, about nine tenths were seen once. The chain employs TRBV28 and TRBJ1-1, with TRBD1 identical over 8 bases. This specimen was peripheral blood, taken 28 days after the second AZD1222 dose. This sequence was found in an adult who received the AZD1222 COVID-19 vaccine. In DNA form, the CDR3 reads TGTGCCAGCAGTTCGGCAGGGGGCGTGAGGGACACTGAAGCTTTCTTT. Protein product: CASSSAGGVRDTEAFF.